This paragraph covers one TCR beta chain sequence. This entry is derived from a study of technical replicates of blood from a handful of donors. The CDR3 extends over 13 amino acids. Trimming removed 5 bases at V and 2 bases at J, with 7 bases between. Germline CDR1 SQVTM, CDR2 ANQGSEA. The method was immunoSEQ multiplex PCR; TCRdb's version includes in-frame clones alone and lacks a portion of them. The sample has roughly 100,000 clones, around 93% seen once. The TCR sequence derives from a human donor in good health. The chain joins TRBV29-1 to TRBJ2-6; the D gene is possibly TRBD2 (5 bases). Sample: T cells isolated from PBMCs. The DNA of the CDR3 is TGCAGCGTTATCGGGGCTGGGGCCAACGTCCTGACTTTC. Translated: CSVIGAGANVLTF.